Detailed here is one T cell receptor beta chain. As yet, its antigen is unknown. The sample carries other DNA sequences with the same CDR3. The germline V gene encodes CDR1 SGHNT and CDR2 YENEEA. The CDR3 has 15 amino acids. Trimming took 1 base from V and 1 from J; bases not matched to a gene: 3. These data are taken from a study of shared clonotypes between healthy human individuals. Each subset's genomic DNA was shared equally among a number of immunoSEQ plates. The assay was immunoSEQ multiplex PCR, and TCRdb's table has in-frame clones only and misses some. The sample lists a few million clones, around 90% seen once, with about 0.41% in the top ten. General study points: A handful of donors had around 5% of their naive CD4 clonotypes in common.

This receptor was identified in a man between 18 and 35 years old in good health. Some clones in this sample may be carry-over from other donors' samples. Sequences were obtained from naive CD4+ T cells from PBMCs. Subset denoted: CD45RA+ positively selected. The V call is TRBV11-3, the J call TRBJ2-5; 7 bases align to TRBD1. This CDR3 is CASSLGQGPQETQYF. The CDR3 nucleotides are TGTGCCAGCAGCTTAGGACAGGGTCCCCAAGAGACCCAGTACTTC.